Each of the 7 T cell receptor beta chains below was sequenced from the same sample in a study of control samples from healthy donors and cancer patients. The data were produced by immunoSEQ multiplex PCR, yet TCRdb's version contains in-frame clones alone and is incomplete. The table has about 94,000 clones, less than 95% seen once; the top ten hold over 3%. The sequencing sample was made of blood. Receptor source: a woman between 18 and 29 years old in good health.

The chain has TRBV27 and TRBJ1-1, with no clear D. Germline lookup yields CDR1 MNHEY and CDR2 SMNVEV (reference sequence). This CDR3 has 15 residues. V was pared by 3 bases and J by 3 bases, with 14 bases between. Here the CDR3 DNA reads TGTGCCAGCAGTTTCGGCAGCCGACGGGACACTGAAGCTTTCTTT. Amino acids: CASSFGSRRDTEAFF.

The genes are TRBV6-5 and TRBJ2-7, with a possible D match to TRBD1 (6 bases). The CDR3 loop spans 13 amino acids. Germline values: CDR1 MNHEY, CDR2 SVGAGI. Trimming stripped 6 bases from V and 5 bases from J, with 14 bases between. The CDR3: CASSLTGFDEQYF. In nucleotides, the CDR3 is TGTGCCAGCAGCTTAACAGGGTTCGACGAGCAGTACTTC.

The chain joins TRBV18 to TRBJ2-5; 7 bases are shared with TRBD1. The CDR3 consists of 13 residues. The ends lost 2 bases at V and 5 bases at J; junction bases unmatched: 2. CDR1 is KGHSH and CDR2 is LQKENI in the germline V gene. CDR3 region: CASSPNRGETQYF. The CDR3 coding sequence is TGTGCCAGCTCACCAAACAGGGGTGAGACCCAGTACTTC.

The chain carries TRBV7-8 and TRBJ2-2; TRBD1 matches at 10 bases. The germline V gene encodes CDR1 SGHVS and CDR2 FQNEAQ. Trimming at V came to 1 base and at J to 7 bases, leaving 9 bases not matched to a gene. The length of the CDR3 is 17 residues. The CDR3 nucleotides read TGTGCCAGCAGCTTAGGAATGTACGGGACAGGGGACGGGGAGCTGTTTTTT. This gives the protein CASSLGMYGTGDGELFF.

CDR3 sequence reads: CASSLGAMSEQYF. The DNA of the CDR3 is TGTGCCAGCAGCCTCGGAGCAATGAGCGAGCAGTACTTC. This chain links TRBV7-3 with TRBJ2-7; D is undetermined. The germline V and J ends were trimmed by 5 bases and 6 bases, with 14 bases remaining between them. CDR1 is SGHTA and CDR2 is FQGTGA in the germline V gene. The CDR3 has 13 residues.

The V gene is TRBV19, the J gene TRBJ1-5; 8 nucleotides match TRBD1. This CDR3 region has 14 residues. J was trimmed by 7 bases and V by 3 bases; bases with no gene match: 5. The V gene's germline CDR1 is LNHDA and CDR2 SQIVND (reference sequence). Here the CDR3 reads CASSIPGGSQPQHF. The CDR3 DNA sequence: TGTGCCAGTAGTATTCCAGGGGGCTCACAGCCCCAGCATTTT. The full variable domain, completed using reference TRBV19 and TRBJ1-5, is DGGITQSPKYLFRKEGQNVTLSCEQNLNHDAMYWYRQDPGQGLRLIYYSQIVNDFQKGDIAEGYSVSREKKESFPLTVTSAQKNPTAFYLCASSIPGGSQPQHFGDGTRLSIL.

The chain has TRBV5-1 and TRBJ2-1; weak D call: TRBD2 (5 bases). Trimming took off 6 bases at V and 1 base at J, with 14 bases between the two ends. Looked up from germline, CDR1 is SGHRS and CDR2 is YFSETQ. The CDR3 totals 15 residues. The CDR3 loop reads CASTPTGGSYNEQFF. CDR3 bases: TGCGCCAGCACCCCGACCGGCGGGTCCTACAATGAGCAGTTCTTC.